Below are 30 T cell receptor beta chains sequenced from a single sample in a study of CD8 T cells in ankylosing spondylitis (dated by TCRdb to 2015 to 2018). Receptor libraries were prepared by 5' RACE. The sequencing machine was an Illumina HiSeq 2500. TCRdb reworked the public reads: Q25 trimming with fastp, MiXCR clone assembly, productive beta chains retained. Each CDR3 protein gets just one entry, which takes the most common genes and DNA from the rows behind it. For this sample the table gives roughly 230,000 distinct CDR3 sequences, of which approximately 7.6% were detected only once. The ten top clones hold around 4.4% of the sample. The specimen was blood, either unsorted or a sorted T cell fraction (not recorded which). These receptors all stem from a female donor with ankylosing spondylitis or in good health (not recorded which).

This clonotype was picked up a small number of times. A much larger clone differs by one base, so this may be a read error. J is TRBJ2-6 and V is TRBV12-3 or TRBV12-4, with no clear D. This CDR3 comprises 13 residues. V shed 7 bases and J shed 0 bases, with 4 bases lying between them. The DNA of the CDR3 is TGTGCCAGCAAGGACTCTGGGGCCAACGTCCTGACTTTC. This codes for CASKDSGANVLTF.

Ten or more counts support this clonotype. The CDR3 is CASSPAWDQPQHF. CDR3 bases: TGTGCCAGCAGCCCTGCCTGGGATCAGCCCCAGCATTTT. The V gene is TRBV5-5, the J gene TRBJ1-5; no clear D. CDR3 length: 13 residues. The germline V gene has CDR1 SGHKS and CDR2 YYEKEE (reference sequence). V gave up 4 bases and J gave up 5 bases, with 10 bases separating them.

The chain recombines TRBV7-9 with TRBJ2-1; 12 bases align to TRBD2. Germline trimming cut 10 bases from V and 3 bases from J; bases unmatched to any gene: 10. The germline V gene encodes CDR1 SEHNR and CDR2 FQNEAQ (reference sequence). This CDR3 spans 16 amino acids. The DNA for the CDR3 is TGTGCCACGGCCCCCCGGACTAGCGGGAACTACAATGAGCAGTTCTTC. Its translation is CATAPRTSGNYNEQFF.

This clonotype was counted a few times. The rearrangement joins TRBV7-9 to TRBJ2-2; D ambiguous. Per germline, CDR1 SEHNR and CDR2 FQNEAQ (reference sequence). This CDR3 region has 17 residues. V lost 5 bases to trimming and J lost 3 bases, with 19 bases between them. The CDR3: CASSDPLTPRDTGELFF. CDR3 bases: TGTGCCAGCAGCGACCCTCTGACACCCCGGGACACCGGGGAGCTGTTTTTT.

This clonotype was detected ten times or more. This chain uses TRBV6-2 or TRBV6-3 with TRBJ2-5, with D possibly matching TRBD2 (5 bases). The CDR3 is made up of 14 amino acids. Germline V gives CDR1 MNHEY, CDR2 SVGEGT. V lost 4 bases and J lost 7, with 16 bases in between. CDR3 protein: CASSFPGGFGTQYF. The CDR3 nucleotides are TGTGCCAGCAGTTTCCCCGGCGGGTTCGGGACCCAGTACTTC.

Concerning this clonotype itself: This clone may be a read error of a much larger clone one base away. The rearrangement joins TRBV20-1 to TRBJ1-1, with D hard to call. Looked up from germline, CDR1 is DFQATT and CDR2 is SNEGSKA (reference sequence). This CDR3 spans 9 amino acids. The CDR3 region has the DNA TGCAGTGTCGACACTGCAGCTTTCTTT. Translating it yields CSVDTAAFF.

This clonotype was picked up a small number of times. CDR3 bases: TGTGCCAGCAGCCACGGAATTGGATATGGCTACACCTTC. It encodes CASSHGIGYGYTF. The chain is built from TRBV7-2 and TRBJ1-2; D unresolved. CDR3 length: 13 amino acids. CDR1 and CDR2 from the germline V gene are SGHTA and FQGNSA. Between the trimmed V and J ends, which lost 5 bases and 5 bases, there was a span of 12 bases.

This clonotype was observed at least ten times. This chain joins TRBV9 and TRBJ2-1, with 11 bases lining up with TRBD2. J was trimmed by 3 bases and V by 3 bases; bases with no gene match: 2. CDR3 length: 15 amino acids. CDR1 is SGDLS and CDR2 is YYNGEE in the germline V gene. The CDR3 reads CASSDGTSGYNEQFF. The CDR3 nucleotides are TGTGCCAGCAGCGACGGGACTAGCGGCTACAATGAGCAGTTCTTC.

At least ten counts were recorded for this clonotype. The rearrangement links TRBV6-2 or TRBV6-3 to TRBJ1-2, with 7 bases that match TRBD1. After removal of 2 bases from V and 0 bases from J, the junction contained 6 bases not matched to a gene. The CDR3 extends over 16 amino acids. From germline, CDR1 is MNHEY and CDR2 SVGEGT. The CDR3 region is CASSYPRDRANYGYTF. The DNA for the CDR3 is TGTGCCAGCAGTTACCCTCGGGACAGAGCTAACTATGGCTACACCTTC.

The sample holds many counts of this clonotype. The CDR3 reads CASRDQNQPQHF. CDR3 nucleotide sequence: TGCGCCAGCAGGGATCAGAATCAGCCCCAGCATTTT. This chain connects TRBV10-2 to TRBJ1-5; unclear D gene. The V end was cut by 6 bases, the J end by 4 bases, with 7 bases between. The CDR3 sequence is 12 residues long. Germline values: CDR1 WSHSY, CDR2 SAAADI.

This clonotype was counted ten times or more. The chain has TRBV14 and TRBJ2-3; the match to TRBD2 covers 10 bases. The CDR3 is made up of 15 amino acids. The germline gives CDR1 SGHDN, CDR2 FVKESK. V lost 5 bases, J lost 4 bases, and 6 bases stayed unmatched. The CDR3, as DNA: TGTGCCAGCAGCTACCTAGCGGGAGCCCCAGATACGCAGTATTTT. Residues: CASSYLAGAPDTQYF.

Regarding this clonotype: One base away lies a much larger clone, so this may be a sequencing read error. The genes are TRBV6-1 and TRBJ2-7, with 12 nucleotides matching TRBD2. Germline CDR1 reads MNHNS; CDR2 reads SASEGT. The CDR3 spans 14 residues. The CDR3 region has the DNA TGTGTCAGCAGTGCTAGCGGGAGGGCCTACGAGCAGTACTTC. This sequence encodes CVSSASGRAYEQYF.

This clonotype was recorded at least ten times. Written as DNA, the CDR3 is TGCAGCGTGACAGAGACAGCGTACACTGAAGCTTTCTTT. It translates to CSVTETAYTEAFF. J is TRBJ1-1 and V is TRBV29-1; D may be TRBD1 (5 bases). V was cut by 6 bases and J by 3 bases, with 14 bases left in between. The CDR3 loop spans 13 amino acids. Germline CDR1 and CDR2: SQVTM and ANQGSEA.

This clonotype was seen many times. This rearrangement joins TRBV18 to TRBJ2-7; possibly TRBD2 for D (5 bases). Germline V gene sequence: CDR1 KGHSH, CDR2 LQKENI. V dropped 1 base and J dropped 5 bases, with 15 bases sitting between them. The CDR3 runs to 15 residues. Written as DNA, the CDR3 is TGTGCCAGCTCACCACGGGAGACGGGTTTGGACGAGCAGTACTTC. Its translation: CASSPRETGLDEQYF.

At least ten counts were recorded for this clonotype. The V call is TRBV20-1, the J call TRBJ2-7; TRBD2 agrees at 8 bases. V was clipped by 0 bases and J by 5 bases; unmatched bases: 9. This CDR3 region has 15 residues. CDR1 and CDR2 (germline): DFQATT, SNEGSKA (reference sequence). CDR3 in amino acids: CSARDPGGARDEQYF. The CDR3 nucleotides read TGCAGTGCTAGAGATCCGGGGGGGGCTCGTGACGAGCAGTACTTC.

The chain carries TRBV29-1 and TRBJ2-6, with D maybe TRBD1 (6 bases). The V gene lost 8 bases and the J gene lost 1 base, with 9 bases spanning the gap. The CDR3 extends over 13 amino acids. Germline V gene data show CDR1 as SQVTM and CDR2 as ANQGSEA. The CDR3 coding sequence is TGCAGCACACAGGGTTCTGGGGCCAACGTCCTGACTTTC. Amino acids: CSTQGSGANVLTF.

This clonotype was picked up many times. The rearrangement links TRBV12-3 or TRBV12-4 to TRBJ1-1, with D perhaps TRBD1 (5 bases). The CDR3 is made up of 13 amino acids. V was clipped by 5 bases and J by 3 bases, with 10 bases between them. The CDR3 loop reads CASSPRGDTEAFF. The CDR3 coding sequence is TGTGCCAGCAGTCCCCGGGGGGACACTGAAGCTTTCTTT.

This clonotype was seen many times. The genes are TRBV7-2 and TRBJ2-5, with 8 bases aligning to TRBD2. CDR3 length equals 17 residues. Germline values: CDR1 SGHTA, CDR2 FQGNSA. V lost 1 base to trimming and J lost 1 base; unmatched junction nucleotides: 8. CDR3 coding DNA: TGTGCCAGCAGCTTAGGGAGAGGCGGGAGGCCCCAAGAGACCCAGTACTTC. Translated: CASSLGRGGRPQETQYF.

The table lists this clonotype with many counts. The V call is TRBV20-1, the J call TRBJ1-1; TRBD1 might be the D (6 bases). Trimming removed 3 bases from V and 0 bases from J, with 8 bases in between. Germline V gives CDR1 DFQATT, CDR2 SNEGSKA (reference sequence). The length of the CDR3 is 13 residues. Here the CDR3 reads CSASQGLNTEAFF. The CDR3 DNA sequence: TGCAGTGCTAGTCAGGGGCTGAACACTGAAGCTTTCTTT.

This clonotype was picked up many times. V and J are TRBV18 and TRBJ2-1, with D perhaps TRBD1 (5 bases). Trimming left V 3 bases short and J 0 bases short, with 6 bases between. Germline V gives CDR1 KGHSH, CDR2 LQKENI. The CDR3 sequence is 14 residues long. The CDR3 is CASSPGRSYNEQFF. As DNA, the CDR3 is TGTGCCAGCTCACCGGGGCGCTCCTACAATGAGCAGTTCTTC.

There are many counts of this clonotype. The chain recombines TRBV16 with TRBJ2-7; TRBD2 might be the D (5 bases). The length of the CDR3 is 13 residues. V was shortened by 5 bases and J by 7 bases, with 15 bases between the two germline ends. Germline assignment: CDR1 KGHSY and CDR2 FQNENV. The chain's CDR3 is CASSTTTLEEQYF. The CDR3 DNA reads TGTGCCAGCAGCACGACTACCTTAGAGGAGCAGTACTTC.

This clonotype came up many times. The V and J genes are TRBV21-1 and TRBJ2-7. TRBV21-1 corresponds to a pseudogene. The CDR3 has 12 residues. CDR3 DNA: TGTGCCAGCAGCAAAGCTTACCACGAGCAGTACTTC. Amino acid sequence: CASSKAYHEQYF.

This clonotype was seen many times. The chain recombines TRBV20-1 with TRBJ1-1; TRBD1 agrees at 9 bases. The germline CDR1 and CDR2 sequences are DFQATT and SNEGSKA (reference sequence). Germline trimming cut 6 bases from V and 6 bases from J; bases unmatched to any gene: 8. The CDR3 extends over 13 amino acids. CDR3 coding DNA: TGCAGTGCCAAACAGGACAGGGGCCCTGAAGCTTTCTTT. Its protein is CSAKQDRGPEAFF.

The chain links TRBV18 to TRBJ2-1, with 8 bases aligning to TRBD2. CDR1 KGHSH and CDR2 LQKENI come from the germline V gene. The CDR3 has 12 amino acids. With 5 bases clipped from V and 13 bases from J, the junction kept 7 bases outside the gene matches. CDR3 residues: CASSNNREGQFF. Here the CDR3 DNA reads TGTGCCAGCTCAAATAACCGGGAGGGACAGTTCTTC.

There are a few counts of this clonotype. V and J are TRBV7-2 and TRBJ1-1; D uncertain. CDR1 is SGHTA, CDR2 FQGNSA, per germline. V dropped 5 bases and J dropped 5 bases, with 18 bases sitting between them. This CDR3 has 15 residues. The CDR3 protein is CASSRDAGRGTEAFF. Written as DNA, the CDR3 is TGTGCCAGCAGCCGCGACGCGGGTAGAGGGACTGAAGCTTTCTTT.

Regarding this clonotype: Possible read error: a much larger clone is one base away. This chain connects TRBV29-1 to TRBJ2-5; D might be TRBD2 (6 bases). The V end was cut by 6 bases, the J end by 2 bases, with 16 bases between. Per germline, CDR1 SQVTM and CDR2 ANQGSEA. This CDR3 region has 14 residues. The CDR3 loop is CSVGGREMQETQYF. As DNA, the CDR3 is TGCAGCGTCGGGGGACGGGAAATGCAAGAGACCCAGTACTTC.

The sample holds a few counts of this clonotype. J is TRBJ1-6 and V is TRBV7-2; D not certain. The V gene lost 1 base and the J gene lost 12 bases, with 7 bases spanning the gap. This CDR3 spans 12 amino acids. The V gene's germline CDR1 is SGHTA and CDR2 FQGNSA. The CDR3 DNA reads TGTGCCAGCAGCTTAGAGCGTGGACCCCTCCACTTT. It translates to CASSLERGPLHF. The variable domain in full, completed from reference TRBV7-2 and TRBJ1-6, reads GAGVSQSPSNKVTEKGKDVELRCDPISGHTALYWYRQSLGQGLEFLIYFQGNSAPDKSGLPSDRFSAERTGGSVSTLTIQRTQQEDSAVYLCASSLERGPLHFGNGTRLTVT.

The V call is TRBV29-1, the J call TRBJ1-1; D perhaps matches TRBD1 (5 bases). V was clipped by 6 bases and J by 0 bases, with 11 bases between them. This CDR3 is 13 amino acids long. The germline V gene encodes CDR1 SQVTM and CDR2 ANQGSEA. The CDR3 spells CSVGETVNTEAFF. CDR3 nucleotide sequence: TGCAGCGTGGGGGAAACAGTGAACACTGAAGCTTTCTTT.

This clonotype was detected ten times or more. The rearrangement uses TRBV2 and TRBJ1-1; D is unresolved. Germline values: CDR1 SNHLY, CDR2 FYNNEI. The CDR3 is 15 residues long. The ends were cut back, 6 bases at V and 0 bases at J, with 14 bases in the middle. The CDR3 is CASRKSTGMNTEAFF. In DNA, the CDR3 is TGTGCCAGCAGAAAATCAACGGGTATGAACACTGAAGCTTTCTTT.

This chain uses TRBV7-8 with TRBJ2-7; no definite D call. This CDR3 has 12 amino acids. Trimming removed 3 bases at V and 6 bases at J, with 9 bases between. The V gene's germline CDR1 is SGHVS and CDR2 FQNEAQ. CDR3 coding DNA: TGTGCCAGCAGCTTCGGCCATTCCGAGCAGTACTTC. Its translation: CASSFGHSEQYF.